The 18 T cell receptor beta chains given below trace back to one sample, sequenced in a study of blood T cells in healthy people across ages. With a J-beta primer mix and a sample-barcoded 5' primer, a second PCR ran about 6 to 11 cycles. TCRdb ran MiXCR on the 5' RACE reads and lists one entry per CDR3 protein. The sample comprises fewer than 800,000 distinct CDR3 sequences, over 45% of which are singletons, and roughly 34% rests with the top ten. Sequenced: blood. The receptors originated from a woman aged 55 to 70 in good health.

This clonotype is a singleton in its sample. The genes are TRBV11-2 and TRBJ2-5; weak D call: TRBD1 (6 bases). The length of the CDR3 is 15 residues. Germline V lookup: CDR1 SGHAT, CDR2 FQNNGV. Trimming removed 8 bases from V and 1 base from J, with 17 bases in between. CDR3 loop: CASAPVTGTQETQYF. The CDR3 nucleotides read TGTGCCAGCGCGCCCGTAACAGGGACCCAAGAGACCCAGTACTTC.

Only a few counts were recorded for this clonotype. The rearrangement joins TRBV4-3 to TRBJ1-2; D gene uncertain. Germline V gives CDR1 LGHNA, CDR2 YSLEER. This CDR3 region has 16 residues. V gave up 0 bases and J gave up 1 base, with 12 bases separating them. CDR3 nucleotides: TGCGCCAGCAGCCAAGATGGCACGGGGATTAACTATGGCTACACCTTC. Its translation is CASSQDGTGINYGYTF.

V and J are TRBV5-1 and TRBJ2-1; 9 bases line up with TRBD1. V was pared by 4 bases and J by 4 bases, with 9 bases of the junction left unmatched. CDR3 size: 16 residues. In germline, CDR1 is SGHRS, CDR2 YFSETQ. Here the CDR3 reads CASSIQGGTGYNEQFF. The CDR3 nucleotides read TGCGCCAGCAGCATTCAAGGGGGGACAGGGTACAATGAGCAGTTCTTC.

Worth noting for this clonotype: Since a much larger clone is just one base distant, this may be a read error. The chain links TRBV29-1 to TRBJ2-7; TRBD1 is a possible D gene (6 bases). Germline values: CDR1 SQVTM, CDR2 ANQGSEA. The CDR3 contains 13 residues. Trimming cost V 6 bases and J 0 bases, with 12 bases left between them. CDR3 protein: CSVADRDSYEQYF. The CDR3 region has the DNA TGCAGCGTGGCGGACAGAGACTCCTACGAGCAGTACTTC.

The rearrangement links TRBV20-1 to TRBJ2-7; D may be TRBD1 (7 bases). Germline V gene lookup returns CDR1 DFQATT and CDR2 SNEGSKA (reference sequence). V gave up 0 bases and J gave up 2 bases, with 17 bases separating them. The CDR3 is 16 amino acids. The DNA of the CDR3 is TGCAGTGCTAGAGATCTGAGGCAGGGGGGAACCTACGAGCAGTACTTC. This encodes CSARDLRQGGTYEQYF.

A few counts support this clonotype. A much larger clone differs from this one at a single base, so this may be a read error. The rearrangement joins TRBV29-1 to TRBJ2-3, with D perhaps TRBD1 (6 bases). Looked up from germline, CDR1 is SQVTM and CDR2 is ANQGSEA. This CDR3 spans 16 amino acids. The CDR3 nucleotides read TGCAGCGTCGAAGGGTTGGGGGCAGGGAGCACAGATACGCGGTATTTT. This gives the protein CSVEGLGAGSTDTRYF.

This chain uses TRBV7-2 with TRBJ2-1; 8 nucleotides agree with TRBD1. J was trimmed by 9 bases and V by 7 bases; bases with no gene match: 14. The germline CDR1 and CDR2 sequences are SGHTA and FQGNSA. This CDR3 has 15 amino acids. CDR3: CASTTGGQGRAEQFF. Written as DNA, the CDR3 is TGTGCCAGCACCACCGGCGGACAGGGTCGTGCTGAGCAGTTCTTC.

This rearrangement joins TRBV29-1 to TRBJ1-1; D is uncertain. Per the germline V gene, CDR1 is SQVTM and CDR2 is ANQGSEA. There are 12 residues in the CDR3. V was pared by 6 bases and J by 0 bases, with 8 bases between. The CDR3 here is CSVKNLNTEAFF. DNA for the CDR3: TGCAGCGTGAAAAACCTGAACACTGAAGCTTTCTTT.

In regard to this clonotype: This may be a read error: a much more frequent sequence differs by one nucleotide. The chain is built from TRBV11-3 and TRBJ2-3, with TRBD2 matching over 12 bases. Trimming cost V 0 bases and J 10 bases; bases outside gene matches: 11. Germline V gives CDR1 SGHNT, CDR2 YENEEA. CDR3 length: 17 residues. CDR3 region: CASSLDLLAGGSDAQYF. Written as DNA, the CDR3 is TGTGCCAGCAGCTTAGATCTACTAGCGGGAGGATCCGATGCGCAGTATTTT.

The gene calls are TRBV29-1 and TRBJ1-1; D call uncertain. Trimming removed 8 bases at V and 3 bases at J, with 10 bases between. CDR1 SQVTM and CDR2 ANQGSEA come from the germline V gene. This CDR3 spans 11 amino acids. The CDR3 DNA reads TGCAGCCTATCAGACGACACTGAAGCTTTCTTT. Encoded protein: CSLSDDTEAFF.

This clonotype was counted a few times. The rearrangement uses TRBV6-5 and TRBJ2-3, with D hard to call. The CDR3 spans 11 residues. V was trimmed by 6 bases and J by 4 bases, leaving 5 bases between them. Germline loops: CDR1 MNHEY, CDR2 SVGAGI. The CDR3 region has the DNA TGTGCCAGCAGAGGGTCAGATACGCAGTATTTT. Encoded protein: CASRGSDTQYF.

This chain connects TRBV24-1 to TRBJ2-7; maybe TRBD1 (7 bases). CDR3 length: 14 residues. Germline V lookup: CDR1 KGHDR, CDR2 SFDVKD. V was pared by 5 bases and J by 7 bases, with 17 bases between. The CDR3 loop reads CATSGGTGEVEQYF. The CDR3 coding sequence is TGTGCCACCAGTGGCGGAACAGGGGAGGTTGAGCAGTACTTC.

The chain carries TRBV29-1 and TRBJ2-5, with 10 nucleotides matching TRBD2. The CDR3 contains 16 residues. The germline CDR1 and CDR2 sequences are SQVTM and ANQGSEA. V lost 6 bases and J lost 11; bases outside the gene matches: 21. The CDR3 sequence: CSVGELAGGLYDEQYF. The CDR3 DNA reads as TGCAGCGTGGGGGAATTAGCGGGAGGATTGTACGATGAGCAGTACTTC.

This clonotype has just a few counts. The chain links TRBV13 to TRBJ2-5; 14 bases are shared with TRBD2. V shed 5 bases, J shed 11 bases, and the junction held 16 bases outside the gene matches. CDR3 length equals 17 residues. Germline V gene data show CDR1 as PRHDT and CDR2 as FYEKMQ (reference sequence). CDR3 nucleotide sequence: TGTGCCAGCAGCCAGGCCGGGACTAGCGGGAGTTTGGATGAGCAGTACTTC. As protein: CASSQAGTSGSLDEQYF.

The rearrangement links TRBV24-1 to TRBJ2-3, with 8 bases that match TRBD1. The germline gives CDR1 KGHDR, CDR2 SFDVKD. This CDR3 comprises 16 residues. The ends lost 5 bases at V and 0 bases at J; junction bases unmatched: 6. This CDR3 is CATSARDRTSTDTQYF. The CDR3 region has the DNA TGTGCCACCAGTGCCCGGGACAGGACTAGCACAGATACGCAGTATTTT.

In this sample, this clonotype turned up many times. This chain's CDR3 is CASSRQGNYGYTF. CDR3 sequence (DNA): TGTGCCAGCAGTCGACAGGGGAACTATGGCTACACCTTC. V and J are TRBV3-1 and TRBJ1-2, with 8 bases that match TRBD1. This CDR3 comprises 13 residues. Germline CDR1 and CDR2: LGHDT and YNNKEL (reference sequence). Losses at the gene ends were 6 bases for V and 2 bases for J; bases not matched to a gene: 2.

The chain recombines TRBV7-8 with TRBJ2-5, with TRBD1 as a possible D gene (5 bases). Germline V CDR1 and CDR2: SGHVS, FQNEAQ. The CDR3 has 15 amino acids. V was clipped by 0 bases and J by 5 bases, with 13 bases between them. The CDR3 nucleotides read TGTGCCAGCAGCTTAGCGCTAACTTCAGGGGAGACCCAGTACTTC. Its protein is CASSLALTSGETQYF.

CDR3 amino acids: CASSLRSFGYTF. CDR3 DNA: TGTGCCAGCAGTTTGCGTTCATTTGGCTACACCTTC. The J gene is TRBJ1-2, the V gene TRBV28; D unclear. Germline V CDR1 and CDR2: MDHEN, SYDVKM. The CDR3 extends over 12 amino acids. Trimming cost V 3 bases and J 7 bases, with 9 bases left between them.